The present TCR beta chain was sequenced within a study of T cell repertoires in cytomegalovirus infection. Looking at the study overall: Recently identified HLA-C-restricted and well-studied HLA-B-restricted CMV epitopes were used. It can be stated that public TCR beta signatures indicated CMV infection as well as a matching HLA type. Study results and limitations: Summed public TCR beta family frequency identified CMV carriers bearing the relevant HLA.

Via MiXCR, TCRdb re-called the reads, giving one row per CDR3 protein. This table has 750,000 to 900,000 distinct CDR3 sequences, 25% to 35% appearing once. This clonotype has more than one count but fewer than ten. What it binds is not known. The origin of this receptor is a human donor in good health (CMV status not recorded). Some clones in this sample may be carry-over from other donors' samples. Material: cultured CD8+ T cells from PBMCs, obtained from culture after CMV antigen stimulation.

CDR3 sequence (DNA): TGCGCCAGCAGCCATAACTTAGCGGAATCCGAGGGGACCCAGTACTTC. It translates to CASSHNLAESEGTQYF. The chain recombines TRBV4-1 with TRBJ2-5; a weak D match, TRBD2 (6 bases). V lost 3 bases to trimming and J lost 7 bases, with 21 bases between them. The CDR3 runs 16 residues. Germline V gene lookup returns CDR1 MGHRA and CDR2 YSYEKL.